This section outlines one TCR beta chain sequence together with its context. TCRdb reprocessed the PCR reads using MiXCR. The table includes about 26,000 clones, approximately 24% detected once. The sample originates from a study of metastatic and nonmetastatic thyroid tumors. Patients were all untreated before their thyroid surgery. The CDR3 contains 13 residues. Germline V gene lookup returns CDR1 DFQATT and CDR2 SNEGSKA (reference sequence). Sequencing used blood. J is TRBJ1-1 and V is TRBV20-1, with 9 bases matching TRBD1. The receptor's source is a female donor with papillary thyroid cancer or a benign thyroid nodule (not recorded which). Some clones in this sample may be carry-over from other donors' samples. The CDR3 here is CSVVGTGLREAFF. As DNA, the CDR3 is TGCAGCGTAGTAGGGACAGGGTTGAGGGAAGCTTTCTTT.